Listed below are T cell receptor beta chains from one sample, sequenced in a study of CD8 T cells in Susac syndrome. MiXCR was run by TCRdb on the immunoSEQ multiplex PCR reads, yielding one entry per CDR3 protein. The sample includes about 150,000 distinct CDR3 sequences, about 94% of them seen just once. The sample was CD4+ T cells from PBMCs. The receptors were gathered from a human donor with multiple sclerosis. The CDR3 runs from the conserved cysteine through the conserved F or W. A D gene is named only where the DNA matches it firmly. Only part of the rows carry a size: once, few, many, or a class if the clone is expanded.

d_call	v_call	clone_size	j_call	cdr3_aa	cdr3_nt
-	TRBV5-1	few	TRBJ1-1	CASSSGQMNTEAFF	TGCGCCAGCAGCTCGGGACAAATGAACACTGAAGCTTTCTTT
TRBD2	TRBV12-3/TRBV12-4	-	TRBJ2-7	CASSPSGGRANEQYF	TGTGCCAGCAGCCCGTCCGGCGGGAGGGCCAACGAGCAGTACTTC
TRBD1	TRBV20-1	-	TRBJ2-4	CSAHDVTGGAKNIQYF	TGCAGTGCCCACGACGTTACAGGGGGGGCCAAAAACATTCAGTACTTC
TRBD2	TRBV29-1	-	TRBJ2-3	CSVAGGGAVTDTQYF	TGCAGCGTCGCGGGCGGGGGGGCCGTTACAGATACGCAGTATTTT
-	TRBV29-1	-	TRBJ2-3	CSVLQGSTDTQYF	TGCAGCGTTTTACAGGGAAGCACAGATACGCAGTATTTT
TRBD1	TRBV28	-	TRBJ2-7	CASSLLQGASSYEQYF	TGTGCCAGCAGTTTACTACAGGGGGCCAGCTCCTACGAGCAGTACTTC
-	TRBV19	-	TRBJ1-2	CASSIDQDYGYTF	TGTGCCAGTAGTATCGACCAGGACTATGGCTACACCTTC
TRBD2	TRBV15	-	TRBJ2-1	CATSRAGGRDEQFF	TGTGCCACCAGCAGAGCGGGGGGGAGGGATGAGCAGTTCTTC
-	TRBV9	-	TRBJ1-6	CASSVGSRSPLHF	TGTGCCAGCAGCGTAGGATCCCGTTCACCCCTCCACTTT
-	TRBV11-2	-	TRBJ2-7	CASSHTRQAPYEQYF	TGTGCCAGCAGCCATACAAGGCAGGCGCCCTACGAGCAGTACTTC
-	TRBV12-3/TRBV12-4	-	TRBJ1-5	CASSLNGWGMEDQPQHF	TGTGCCAGCAGTTTAAACGGGTGGGGGATGGAGGATCAGCCCCAGCATTTT
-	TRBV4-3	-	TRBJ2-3	CASSQEGIGSWFGNTQYF	TGCGCCAGCAGCCAAGAGGGTATCGGATCCTGGTTTGGAAATACGCAGTATTTT
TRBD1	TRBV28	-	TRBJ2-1	CASTLTGQGYNEQFF	TGTGCCAGCACTTTGACAGGGCAAGGGTACAATGAGCAGTTCTTC
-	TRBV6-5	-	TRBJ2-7	CASRQGGAYEQYF	TGTGCCAGCAGACAGGGAGGTGCCTACGAGCAGTACTTC
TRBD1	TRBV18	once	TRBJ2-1	CASSPQGELAYNEQFF	TGTGCCAGCTCACCCCAGGGGGAGCTTGCCTACAATGAGCAGTTCTTC
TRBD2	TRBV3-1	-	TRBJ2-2	CASSQHTSGLGGELFF	TGTGCCAGCAGCCAACATACTAGCGGGCTGGGCGGGGAGCTGTTTTTT
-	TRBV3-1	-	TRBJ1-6	CASSQGDGSSPLHF	TGTGCCAGCAGCCAAGGGGACGGCAGTTCACCCCTCCACTTT
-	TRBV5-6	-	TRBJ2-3	CASSLAGEVTDTQYF	TGTGCCAGCAGCTTGGCAGGGGAGGTCACAGATACGCAGTATTTT